A selection of T cell receptor beta chains follows, all from one sample in a study of blood T cells in healthy people across ages. TCRdb passed the 5' RACE reads through MiXCR, listing each CDR3 protein once. The profile covers approximately 730,000 distinct CDR3 sequences, with 53% appearing a single time and around 40% taken by the ten largest. Sequences were obtained from blood. These receptors were taken from a man older than 75 in good health. Both conserved end residues are part of each CDR3. A D gene is named only where the DNA matches it firmly. Rows give clone size only sometimes, using once, few, many, or a class for an expanded clone.

j_gene: TRBJ1-1; d_gene: -; v_gene: TRBV5-1; abundance: -; len: 14; CDR3aa: CASSAGLMNTEAFF; CDR3nt: TGCGCCAGCAGCGCGGGGCTCATGAACACTGAAGCTTTCTTT
j_gene: TRBJ1-2; d_gene: -; v_gene: TRBV21-1; abundance: -; len: 17; CDR3aa: CASSKSRGTGVRYGYTF; CDR3nt: TGTGCCAGCAGCAAAAGCAGAGGGACAGGGGTTCGCTATGGCTACACCTTC
j_gene: TRBJ2-4; d_gene: -; v_gene: TRBV28; abundance: -; len: 16; CDR3aa: CASSFSDGVAKNIQYF; CDR3nt: TGTGCCAGCAGTTTTTCCGACGGGGTAGCCAAAAACATTCAGTACTTC
j_gene: TRBJ2-1; d_gene: TRBD1; v_gene: TRBV10-3; abundance: -; len: 15; CDR3aa: CAIRPETGGNNEQFF; CDR3nt: TGTGCCATCAGGCCAGAAACAGGGGGCAACAATGAGCAGTTCTTC
j_gene: TRBJ2-5; d_gene: TRBD2; v_gene: TRBV5-1; abundance: once; len: 14; CDR3aa: CASSDPSGSETQYF; CDR3nt: TGCGCCAGCAGCGATCCTAGCGGGAGTGAGACCCAGTACTTC
j_gene: TRBJ2-7; d_gene: TRBD2; v_gene: TRBV3-1; abundance: -; len: 15; CDR3aa: CASSAGLATSYEQYF; CDR3nt: TGTGCCAGCAGCGCTGGACTAGCGACCTCCTACGAGCAGTACTTC
j_gene: TRBJ2-3; d_gene: TRBD1; v_gene: TRBV29-1; abundance: -; len: 13; CDR3aa: CSKSTGGLDTQYF; CDR3nt: TGCAGTAAAAGCACAGGGGGCCTGGATACGCAGTATTTT
j_gene: TRBJ2-7; d_gene: TRBD2; v_gene: TRBV29-1; abundance: -; len: 15; CDR3aa: CSVDTLAGGFNEQYF; CDR3nt: TGCAGCGTTGATACGCTAGCGGGAGGATTCAATGAGCAGTACTTC
j_gene: TRBJ2-7; d_gene: -; v_gene: TRBV7-2; abundance: few; len: 14; CDR3aa: CASSLVFSSYEQYF; CDR3nt: TGTGCCAGCAGCTTAGTTTTTAGTTCCTACGAGCAGTACTTC
j_gene: TRBJ2-1; d_gene: -; v_gene: TRBV5-1; abundance: -; len: 13; CDR3aa: CASSLDSQGTQFF; CDR3nt: TGCGCCAGCAGCCTGGACAGTCAAGGGACCCAGTTCTTC
j_gene: TRBJ2-1; d_gene: -; v_gene: TRBV7-9; abundance: few; len: 14; CDR3aa: CASSPRGLGDEQFF; CDR3nt: TGTGCCAGCAGCCCCCGGGGACTGGGGGATGAGCAGTTCTTC
j_gene: TRBJ2-3; d_gene: -; v_gene: TRBV20-1; abundance: few; len: 16; CDR3aa: CSAIARGTAITDTQYF; CDR3nt: TGCAGTGCTATAGCCCGGGGGACAGCGATCACAGATACGCAGTATTTT
j_gene: TRBJ2-7; d_gene: TRBD1; v_gene: TRBV5-1; abundance: -; len: 13; CDR3aa: CASTGTGGHEQYF; CDR3nt: TGCGCCAGTACCGGGACAGGGGGCCACGAGCAGTACTTC
j_gene: TRBJ1-6; d_gene: TRBD1; v_gene: TRBV30; abundance: -; len: 17; CDR3aa: CAWSPRDWTGGRTPLHF; CDR3nt: TGTGCCTGGAGTCCCCGGGATTGGACAGGGGGTCGGACACCCCTCCACTTT
j_gene: TRBJ2-6; d_gene: -; v_gene: TRBV20-1; abundance: few; len: 14; CDR3aa: CSADRTSGANVLTF; CDR3nt: TGCAGTGCCGATAGGACCTCTGGGGCCAACGTCCTGACTTTC
j_gene: TRBJ1-4; d_gene: -; v_gene: TRBV25-1; abundance: -; len: 14; CDR3aa: CASSESSANEKLFF; CDR3nt: TGTGCCAGCAGTGAGTCCAGCGCTAATGAAAAACTGTTTTTT
j_gene: TRBJ2-2; d_gene: -; v_gene: TRBV29-1; abundance: -; len: 12; CDR3aa: CSTLKNTGELFF; CDR3nt: TGCAGCACCCTGAAGAACACCGGGGAGCTGTTTTTT
j_gene: TRBJ2-3; d_gene: TRBD2; v_gene: TRBV7-3; abundance: -; len: 18; CDR3aa: CASSHTGVLAGATDTQYF; CDR3nt: TGTGCCAGCAGCCATACAGGGGTCCTAGCGGGAGCCACAGATACGCAGTATTTT
j_gene: TRBJ1-5; d_gene: -; v_gene: TRBV20-1; abundance: few; len: 13; CDR3aa: CSASPGVSQPQHF; CDR3nt: TGCAGTGCTAGTCCGGGGGTATCTCAGCCCCAGCATTTT
j_gene: TRBJ2-1; d_gene: TRBD2; v_gene: TRBV4-1; abundance: few; len: 12; CDR3aa: CASSQTSGPQFF; CDR3nt: TGCGCCAGCAGTCAGACTAGCGGTCCCCAGTTCTTC
j_gene: TRBJ2-3; d_gene: -; v_gene: TRBV11-2; abundance: -; len: 11; CDR3aa: CASSLDYAQYF; CDR3nt: TGTGCCAGCAGCTTAGATTATGCGCAGTATTTT
j_gene: TRBJ2-1; d_gene: -; v_gene: TRBV9; abundance: few; len: 14; CDR3aa: CASSVGDSVSVQFF; CDR3nt: TGTGCCAGCAGCGTAGGGGACTCCGTCTCCGTGCAGTTCTTC
j_gene: TRBJ2-6; d_gene: TRBD2; v_gene: TRBV4-1; abundance: few; len: 15; CDR3aa: CASRSGTNGANVLTF; CDR3nt: TGCGCCAGTCGTAGCGGGACAAACGGGGCCAACGTCCTGACTTTC
j_gene: TRBJ2-1; d_gene: TRBD1; v_gene: TRBV24-1; abundance: few; len: 15; CDR3aa: CATSEDTGGSNEQFF; CDR3nt: TGTGCCACCAGTGAAGACACAGGGGGCTCAAATGAGCAGTTCTTC
j_gene: TRBJ2-7; d_gene: -; v_gene: TRBV6-2/TRBV6-3; abundance: -; len: 14; CDR3aa: CASSLGPHLREQYF; CDR3nt: TGTGCCAGCAGTTTAGGACCCCACCTGAGGGAGCAGTACTTC
j_gene: TRBJ1-1; d_gene: -; v_gene: TRBV4-1; abundance: -; len: 14; CDR3aa: CASSPLQWNTEAFF; CDR3nt: TGCGCCAGCAGCCCGTTACAGTGGAACACTGAAGCTTTCTTT
j_gene: TRBJ2-4; d_gene: TRBD2; v_gene: TRBV11-2; abundance: -; len: 16; CDR3aa: CASSSIAGGAKNIQYF; CDR3nt: TGTGCCAGCAGCTCCATAGCGGGAGGAGCCAAAAACATTCAGTACTTC
j_gene: TRBJ1-2; d_gene: -; v_gene: TRBV7-9; abundance: few; len: 11; CDR3aa: CASNDPSGYTF; CDR3nt: TGTGCCAGCAACGACCCAAGCGGCTACACCTTC
j_gene: TRBJ1-2; d_gene: -; v_gene: TRBV3-1; abundance: -; len: 15; CDR3aa: CASSQGWGSGAGYTF; CDR3nt: TGTGCCAGCAGCCAAGGGTGGGGCAGTGGGGCTGGCTACACCTTC
j_gene: TRBJ2-2; d_gene: -; v_gene: TRBV7-9; abundance: -; len: 18; CDR3aa: CASSLRKGIPANTGELFF; CDR3nt: TGTGCCAGCAGCTTGAGAAAAGGCATACCTGCGAACACCGGGGAGCTGTTTTTT
j_gene: TRBJ1-2; d_gene: TRBD1; v_gene: TRBV29-1; abundance: few; len: 14; CDR3aa: CSVRGDRANYGYTF; CDR3nt: TGCAGCGTGCGAGGGGACAGGGCCAACTATGGCTACACCTTC
j_gene: TRBJ2-1; d_gene: TRBD2; v_gene: TRBV24-1; abundance: few; len: 13; CDR3aa: CATMTSGGNEQFF; CDR3nt: TGTGCCACCATGACTAGCGGAGGCAATGAGCAGTTCTTC
j_gene: TRBJ2-5; d_gene: -; v_gene: TRBV27; abundance: -; len: 13; CDR3aa: CASSETVWETQYF; CDR3nt: TGTGCCAGCAGCGAGACCGTCTGGGAGACCCAGTACTTC
j_gene: TRBJ2-1; d_gene: TRBD2; v_gene: TRBV12-3/TRBV12-4; abundance: -; len: 14; CDR3aa: CASSLKREGHEQFF; CDR3nt: TGTGCCAGCAGCCTGAAGCGGGAGGGCCATGAGCAGTTCTTC
j_gene: TRBJ2-6; d_gene: -; v_gene: TRBV20-1; abundance: -; len: 13; CDR3aa: CSAGPSGANVLTF; CDR3nt: TGCAGTGCGGGGCCTTCTGGGGCCAACGTCCTGACTTTC
j_gene: TRBJ1-1; d_gene: TRBD1; v_gene: TRBV20-1; abundance: -; len: 13; CDR3aa: CSARATGGLEAFF; CDR3nt: TGCAGTGCTAGAGCGACAGGGGGCCTCGAAGCTTTCTTT
j_gene: TRBJ2-5; d_gene: -; v_gene: TRBV29-1; abundance: -; len: 13; CDR3aa: CSAVRSAQETQYF; CDR3nt: TGCAGCGCCGTAAGGAGCGCACAAGAGACCCAGTACTTC
j_gene: TRBJ2-5; d_gene: TRBD1; v_gene: TRBV27; abundance: few; len: 18; CDR3aa: CASSFFPKGAPSQETQYF; CDR3nt: TGTGCCAGCAGTTTTTTCCCTAAGGGGGCCCCCTCTCAAGAGACCCAGTACTTC
j_gene: TRBJ2-3; d_gene: TRBD1; v_gene: TRBV6-6; abundance: -; len: 16; CDR3aa: CASSLYRGLKGDTQYF; CDR3nt: TGTGCCAGCAGTCTCTACAGGGGCCTCAAGGGAGATACGCAGTATTTT
j_gene: TRBJ2-7; d_gene: TRBD2; v_gene: TRBV20-1; abundance: few; len: 13; CDR3aa: CSAASGRSYEQYF; CDR3nt: TGCAGTGCTGCCAGCGGGAGGAGCTACGAGCAGTACTTC
j_gene: TRBJ2-1; d_gene: TRBD2; v_gene: TRBV3-1; abundance: -; len: 14; CDR3aa: CASSGSGLAIEQFF; CDR3nt: TGTGCCAGCAGTGGCTCGGGACTAGCTATTGAGCAGTTCTTC
j_gene: TRBJ2-7; d_gene: -; v_gene: TRBV28; abundance: -; len: 13; CDR3aa: CASSPGWDYEQYF; CDR3nt: TGTGCCAGCAGTCCAGGGTGGGACTACGAGCAGTACTTC
j_gene: TRBJ1-5; d_gene: -; v_gene: TRBV5-1; abundance: few; len: 14; CDR3aa: CASSVDTGTQPQHF; CDR3nt: TGCGCCAGCAGCGTGGACACCGGGACGCAGCCCCAGCATTTT
j_gene: TRBJ1-4; d_gene: TRBD1; v_gene: TRBV25-1; abundance: few; len: 18; CDR3aa: CASSDAGQGLATNEKLFF; CDR3nt: TGTGCCAGCAGTGACGCGGGACAGGGCCTTGCAACTAATGAAAAACTGTTTTTT
j_gene: TRBJ2-3; d_gene: TRBD2; v_gene: TRBV12-3/TRBV12-4; abundance: many; len: 17; CDR3aa: CASSLAGGSGDHRYAYF; CDR3nt: TGTGCCAGCAGTTTAGCGGGCGGGAGCGGAGACCACAGATACGCGTATTTT
j_gene: TRBJ2-7; d_gene: TRBD1; v_gene: TRBV27; abundance: few; len: 15; CDR3aa: CASSSRDREFYEQYF; CDR3nt: TGTGCCAGCAGTTCCCGGGACAGGGAGTTCTACGAGCAGTACTTC
j_gene: TRBJ2-2; d_gene: -; v_gene: TRBV4-2; abundance: -; len: 18; CDR3aa: CASSPRPPASANTGELFF; CDR3nt: TGTGCCAGCAGCCCCAGACCCCCAGCGTCCGCGAACACCGGGGAGCTGTTTTTT